The rows below give T cell receptor beta chains drawn from one sample of a study of T cell responses to AZD1222 COVID-19 vaccine. Assay used: immunoSEQ multiplex PCR; TCRdb lists only in-frame clones, some missing. The sample contains about 120,000 clones, roughly 89% of which appear only once. Sequencing was performed on peripheral blood, taken on day 0 of AZD1222 vaccination. The receptors come from an adult in good health. The CDR3 runs from the conserved cysteine through the conserved F or W. The D gene is left open where the match is weak. Clone size appears in some rows only: once, few, many, or a class for an expanded clone.

d_call: TRBD2; j_call: TRBJ2-7; clone_size: .; v_call: TRBV28; cdr3_aa: CASSSPGLAGTWEQYF; cdr3_nt: TGTGCCAGCAGTTCACCCGGACTAGCGGGAACCTGGGAGCAGTACTTC
d_call: .; j_call: TRBJ2-7; clone_size: .; v_call: TRBV6-1; cdr3_aa: CASSEINDEQYF; cdr3_nt: TGTGCCAGCAGTGAAATTAATGACGAGCAGTACTTC
d_call: .; j_call: TRBJ1-2; clone_size: .; v_call: TRBV5-1; cdr3_aa: CASSWDTSGYTF; cdr3_nt: TGCGCCAGCAGCTGGGACACCTCTGGCTACACCTTC
d_call: TRBD1; j_call: TRBJ1-3; clone_size: few; v_call: TRBV7-9; cdr3_aa: CASSPTDRVGYF; cdr3_nt: TGTGCCAGCAGCCCGACGGACAGGGTGGGATATTTT
d_call: TRBD1; j_call: TRBJ1-3; clone_size: .; v_call: TRBV18; cdr3_aa: CASSSIPGQGTNTIYF; cdr3_nt: TGTGCCAGCTCAAGCATTCCGGGACAGGGGACGAACACCATATATTTT
d_call: .; j_call: TRBJ1-2; clone_size: once; v_call: TRBV3-1/TRBV3-2; cdr3_aa: CASSPGMVDARGYTF; cdr3_nt: TGTGCCAGCAGCCCAGGGATGGTTGACGCTCGGGGCTACACCTTC
d_call: TRBD1; j_call: TRBJ1-1; clone_size: .; v_call: TRBV28; cdr3_aa: CASSLSGQGVDTEAFF; cdr3_nt: TGTGCCAGCAGTTTATCCGGACAGGGGGTTGACACTGAAGCTTTCTTT
d_call: .; j_call: TRBJ1-2; clone_size: .; v_call: TRBV11-2; cdr3_aa: CASSPSAGRIKGYTF; cdr3_nt: TGTGCCAGCAGCCCCTCCGCGGGACGGATTAAGGGCTACACCTTC
d_call: .; j_call: TRBJ2-1; clone_size: .; v_call: TRBV7-3; cdr3_aa: CASSKDPGLSSYNEQFF; cdr3_nt: TGTGCCAGCAGTAAGGATCCGGGACTTAGCTCCTACAATGAGCAGTTCTTC
d_call: TRBD2; j_call: TRBJ2-2; clone_size: .; v_call: TRBV7-9; cdr3_aa: CASSLGLAGGPDTGELFF; cdr3_nt: TGTGCCAGCAGCTTGGGACTAGCGGGAGGGCCGGACACCGGGGAGCTGTTTTTT
d_call: .; j_call: TRBJ2-7; clone_size: .; v_call: TRBV10-2; cdr3_aa: CASTAGYEQYF; cdr3_nt: TGCGCCAGCACGGCCGGCTACGAGCAGTACTTC
d_call: TRBD2; j_call: TRBJ2-7; clone_size: .; v_call: TRBV28; cdr3_aa: CASSRTLAGSVHEQYF; cdr3_nt: TGTGCCAGCAGCCGAACTCTAGCGGGGAGTGTGCACGAGCAGTACTTC
d_call: .; j_call: TRBJ1-4; clone_size: .; v_call: TRBV4-2; cdr3_aa: CASSQDVGLSEKLFF; cdr3_nt: TGTGCCAGCAGCCAAGATGTGGGGCTTTCTGAAAAACTGTTTTTT
d_call: TRBD1; j_call: TRBJ1-6; clone_size: .; v_call: TRBV18; cdr3_aa: CASSNRGPHSAQPSYNSPLHF; cdr3_nt: TGTGCCAGCTCAAACAGGGGCCCCCATTCGGCACAACCCTCCTATAATTCACCCCTCCACTTT
d_call: TRBD1; j_call: TRBJ1-5; clone_size: .; v_call: TRBV18; cdr3_aa: CASSPYQGAGNQPQHF; cdr3_nt: TGTGCCAGCTCACCCTATCAGGGGGCAGGCAATCAGCCCCAGCATTTT
d_call: .; j_call: TRBJ1-2; clone_size: .; v_call: TRBV5-1; cdr3_aa: CASSPSPGDTQYGYTF; cdr3_nt: TGCGCCAGCAGCCCCTCTCCCGGAGATACACAATATGGCTACACCTTC